This T cell receptor beta chain originates from a study of cytomegalovirus exposure and HLA in healthy donors. Study-wide results and caveats: Among TCR sequences, most were rare, though some public TCRs appeared in many donors.

This clone was counted a single time. Its cognate antigen is unknown. Measured with immunoSEQ multiplex PCR; TCRdb has only the in-frame clones, and not every one. The table records about 49,000 clones, around 94% of them present only once. Sequenced: PBMCs. The clonotype originates from a young man in good health and CMV-seronegative.

CDR3: CASSEATGRMREKLFF. The CDR3 nucleotides are TGTGCCAGCAGTGAAGCGACGGGAAGGATGCGGGAAAAACTGTTTTTT. V usage is TRBV6-1 and J usage is TRBJ1-4; the D is unclear. Trimming removed 0 bases from V and 8 bases from J, with 16 bases in between. CDR3 length: 16 residues. Looked up from germline, CDR1 is MNHNS and CDR2 is SASEGT.